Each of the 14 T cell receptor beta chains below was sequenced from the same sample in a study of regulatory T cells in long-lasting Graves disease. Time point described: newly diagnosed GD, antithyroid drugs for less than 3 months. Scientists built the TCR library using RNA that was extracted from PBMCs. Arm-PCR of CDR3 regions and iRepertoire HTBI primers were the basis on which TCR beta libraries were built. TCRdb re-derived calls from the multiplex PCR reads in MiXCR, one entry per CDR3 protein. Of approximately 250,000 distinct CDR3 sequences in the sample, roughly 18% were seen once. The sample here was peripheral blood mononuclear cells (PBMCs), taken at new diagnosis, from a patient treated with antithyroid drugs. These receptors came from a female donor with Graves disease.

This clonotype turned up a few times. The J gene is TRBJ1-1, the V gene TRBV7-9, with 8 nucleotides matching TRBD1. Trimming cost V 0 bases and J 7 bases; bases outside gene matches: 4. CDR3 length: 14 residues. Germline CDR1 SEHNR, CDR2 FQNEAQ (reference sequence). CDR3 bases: TGTGCCAGCAGCTTAGCGCCAGGGGGCGATGAAGCTTTCTTT. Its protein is CASSLAPGGDEAFF.

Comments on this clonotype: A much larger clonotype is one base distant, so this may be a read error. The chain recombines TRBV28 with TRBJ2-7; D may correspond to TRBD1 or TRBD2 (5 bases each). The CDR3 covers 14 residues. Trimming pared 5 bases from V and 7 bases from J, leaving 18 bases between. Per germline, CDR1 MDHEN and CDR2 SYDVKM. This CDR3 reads CASSPPRGRDEQYF. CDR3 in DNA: TGTGCCAGCAGTCCTCCCCGGGGACGCGATGAGCAGTACTTC. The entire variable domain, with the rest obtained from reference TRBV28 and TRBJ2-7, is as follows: DVKVTQSSRYLVKRTGEKVFLECVQDMDHENMFWYRQDPGLGLRLIYFSYDVKMKEKGDIPEGYSVSREKKERFSLILESASTNQTSMYLCASSPPRGRDEQYFGPGTRLTVT.

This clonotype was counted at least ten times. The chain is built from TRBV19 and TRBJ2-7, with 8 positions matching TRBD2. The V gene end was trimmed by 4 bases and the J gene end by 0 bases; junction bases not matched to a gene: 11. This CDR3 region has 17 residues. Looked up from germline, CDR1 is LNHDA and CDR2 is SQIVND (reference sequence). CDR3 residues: CASSKTSGSSLSYEQYF. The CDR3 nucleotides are TGTGCCAGTAGTAAAACTAGCGGAAGTTCCCTCTCCTACGAGCAGTACTTC.

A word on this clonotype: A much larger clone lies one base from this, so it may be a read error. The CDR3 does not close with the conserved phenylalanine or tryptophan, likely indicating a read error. The CDR3 loop is CASSEGGLMNTEAFL. CDR3 DNA sequence: TGTGCCAGTAGTGAGGGGGGACTAATGAACACTGAAGCTTTCCTT. V gene TRBV19 combines with J gene TRBJ1-1, with D possibly matching TRBD1 (6 bases). The germline V and J ends were trimmed by 5 bases and 0 bases, with 13 bases remaining between them. CDR3 size: 15 residues. Per germline, CDR1 LNHDA and CDR2 SQIVND (reference sequence).

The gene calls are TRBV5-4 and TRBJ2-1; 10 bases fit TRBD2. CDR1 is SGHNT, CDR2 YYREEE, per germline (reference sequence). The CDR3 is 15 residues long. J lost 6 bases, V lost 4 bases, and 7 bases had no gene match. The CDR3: CASSTGTSAFNEQFF. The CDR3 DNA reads TGTGCCAGCAGCACCGGGACTAGCGCCTTCAATGAGCAGTTCTTC.

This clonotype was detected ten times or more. CDR3 nucleotides: TGTGCCAGCAGCCAGACAGTGGCCGCGGGGAATAACTATGGCTACACCTTC. Its protein product is CASSQTVAAGNNYGYTF. The rearrangement joins TRBV3-1 to TRBJ1-2; weak D call: TRBD1 (5 bases). CDR3 length: 17 amino acids. V dropped 3 bases and J dropped 1 base, with 18 bases sitting between them. The germline V gene has CDR1 LGHDT and CDR2 YNNKEL (reference sequence).

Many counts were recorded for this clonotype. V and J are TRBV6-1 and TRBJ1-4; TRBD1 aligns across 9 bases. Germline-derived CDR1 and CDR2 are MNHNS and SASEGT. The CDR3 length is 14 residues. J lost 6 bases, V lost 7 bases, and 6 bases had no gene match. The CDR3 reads CASIKQGADEKLFF. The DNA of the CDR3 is TGTGCCAGCATCAAACAGGGGGCTGATGAAAAACTGTTTTTT.

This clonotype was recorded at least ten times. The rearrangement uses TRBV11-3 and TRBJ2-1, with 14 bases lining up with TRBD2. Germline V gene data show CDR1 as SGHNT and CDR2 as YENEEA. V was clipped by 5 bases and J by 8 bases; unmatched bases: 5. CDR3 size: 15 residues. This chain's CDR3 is CASSTTSGREDEQFF. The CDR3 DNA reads TGTGCCAGCAGCACGACTAGCGGGAGGGAGGATGAGCAGTTCTTC.

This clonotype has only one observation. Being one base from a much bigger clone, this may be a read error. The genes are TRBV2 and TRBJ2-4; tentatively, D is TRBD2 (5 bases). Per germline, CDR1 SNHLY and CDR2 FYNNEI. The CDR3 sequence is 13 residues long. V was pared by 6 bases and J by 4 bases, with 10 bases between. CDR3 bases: TGTGCCAGCAGCGCCGGGATTAAAAACATTCAGTACTTC. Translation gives CASSAGIKNIQYF.

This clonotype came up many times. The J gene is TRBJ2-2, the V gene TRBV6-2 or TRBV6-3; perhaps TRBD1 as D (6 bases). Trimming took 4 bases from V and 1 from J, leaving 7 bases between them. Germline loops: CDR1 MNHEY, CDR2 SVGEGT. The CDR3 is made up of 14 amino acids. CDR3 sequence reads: CASSSQGNTGELFF. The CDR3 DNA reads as TGTGCCAGCAGTTCACAGGGGAACACCGGGGAGCTGTTTTTT.

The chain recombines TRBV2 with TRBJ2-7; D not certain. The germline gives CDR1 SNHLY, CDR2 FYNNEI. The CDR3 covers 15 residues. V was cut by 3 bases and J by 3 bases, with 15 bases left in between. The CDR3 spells CASSEGQDTYYEQYF. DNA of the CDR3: TGTGCCAGCAGTGAGGGTCAGGATACGTACTACGAGCAGTACTTC.

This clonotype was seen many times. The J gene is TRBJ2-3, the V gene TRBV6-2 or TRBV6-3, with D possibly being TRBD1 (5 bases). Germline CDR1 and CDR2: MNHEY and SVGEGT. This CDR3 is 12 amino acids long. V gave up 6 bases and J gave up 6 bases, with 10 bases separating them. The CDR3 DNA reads TGTGCCAGCAGAACAGGTTGGGATACGCAGTATTTT. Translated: CASRTGWDTQYF.

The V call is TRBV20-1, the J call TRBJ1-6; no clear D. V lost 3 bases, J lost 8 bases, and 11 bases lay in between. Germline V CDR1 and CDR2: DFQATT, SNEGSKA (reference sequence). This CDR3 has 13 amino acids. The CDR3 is CSARRERDSPLHF. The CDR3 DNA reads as TGCAGTGCTAGGAGGGAAAGGGATTCACCCCTCCACTTT.

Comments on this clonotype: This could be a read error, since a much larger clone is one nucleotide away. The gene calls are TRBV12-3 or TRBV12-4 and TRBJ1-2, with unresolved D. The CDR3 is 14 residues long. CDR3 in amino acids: CAGSFGVANYGYTF. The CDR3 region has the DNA TGTGCCGGCAGTTTTGGGGTTGCTAACTATGGCTACACCTTC.